This paragraph covers one T cell receptor beta chain sequence. These data come from a study of early T cells in non-severe SARS-CoV-2 infection. Study information: Chains stayed unpaired after sequencing of bulk RNA from unsorted whole blood.

TCRdb ran MiXCR on the 5' RACE reads and lists one entry per CDR3 protein. Of 35,000 to 40,000 distinct CDR3 sequences listed, nearly 10% are singletons. Germline assignment: CDR1 MDHEN and CDR2 SYDVKM. V dropped 2 bases and J dropped 2; count of bases not matched to a gene: 2. CDR3 length equals 15 residues. The sequence was collected from an adult who was a healthcare worker with PCR-confirmed SARS-CoV-2 infection or an uninfected control (not recorded which). This chain joins TRBV28 and TRBJ2-7; 11 nucleotides agree with TRBD2. Specimen: whole blood. The CDR3, as DNA: TGTGCCAGCAGTTTAATAGCGGGGGGGGCCTACGAGCAGTACTTC. This encodes CASSLIAGGAYEQYF.